What follows describes a single T cell receptor beta chain. Its target is unknown. This sample is part of a study of T cells in Graves' hyperthyroidism and ophthalmopathy. Overall study: Staff took peripheral blood when the initial diagnosis was made, before any treatment began. Study conclusions and caveats: The authors' 13 V-J model separated ophthalmopathy from stable hyperthyroidism.

A NOSPECS grade of at least 4, a Clinical Activity Score of at least 3 and duration under 3 months were recorded in ophthalmopathy patients. Any patient presenting with uncontrolled infection, other autoimmune disease, pregnancy or lactation was left out. Between the trimmed V and J ends, which lost 3 bases and 0 bases, there was a span of 12 bases. Germline CDR1 is SGHRS and CDR2 is YFSETQ. The CDR3 is 15 amino acids. Regions amplified from RNA transcripts were the TCR beta CDR3 regions. Primed by the HTBI set, a first-round RT-PCR was run on the TCR CDR3. Via MiXCR, TCRdb re-called the multiplex PCR reads, giving one row per CDR3 protein. The repertoire holds 530,000 or so distinct CDR3 sequences, with about a sixth as singletons.

The sequence derives from a woman aged 18-29 years with Graves' ophthalmopathy. Sequencing was performed on blood. J is TRBJ1-1 and V is TRBV5-1; the D is unclear. The CDR3 loop reads CASSSLTTMNTEAFF. The CDR3 DNA follows: TGCGCCAGCAGCTCCTTAACAACTATGAACACTGAAGCTTTCTTT.